The TCR beta chain described here comes from a study of blood T cell repertoires in COVID-19. Study overall: The samples span acute and convalescent COVID-19 from the United States, Italy and Spain. PBMCs, B-cell-depleted T cells, or T cells provided the cDNA or gDNA that made up the material.

In the study's own analysis: Amplification with reference gene primers provided the estimates of nucleated cell counts. Data came from immunoSEQ multiplex PCR; TCRdb stores just in-frame clones and leaves some out. V and J calls and clone size are given by that table; D and trimming were obtained from the DNA. The profile shows approximately 300,000 clones, 80% to 95% of them singletons. Germline V gene lookup returns CDR1 LGHNA and CDR2 YNFKEQ. This CDR3 has 15 amino acids. Trimming stripped 4 bases from V and 3 bases from J, with 16 bases between. This receptor was taken from a woman between 25 and 40 years old with COVID-19, enrolled during active disease. The V call is TRBV4-2, the J call TRBJ2-7, with a tentative D call TRBD2 (6 bases). The sample consisted of peripheral blood. The CDR3 loop reads CASSPLTGVNYEQYF. Here the CDR3 DNA reads TGTGCCAGCAGCCCCCTTACGGGGGTGAACTACGAGCAGTACTTC.